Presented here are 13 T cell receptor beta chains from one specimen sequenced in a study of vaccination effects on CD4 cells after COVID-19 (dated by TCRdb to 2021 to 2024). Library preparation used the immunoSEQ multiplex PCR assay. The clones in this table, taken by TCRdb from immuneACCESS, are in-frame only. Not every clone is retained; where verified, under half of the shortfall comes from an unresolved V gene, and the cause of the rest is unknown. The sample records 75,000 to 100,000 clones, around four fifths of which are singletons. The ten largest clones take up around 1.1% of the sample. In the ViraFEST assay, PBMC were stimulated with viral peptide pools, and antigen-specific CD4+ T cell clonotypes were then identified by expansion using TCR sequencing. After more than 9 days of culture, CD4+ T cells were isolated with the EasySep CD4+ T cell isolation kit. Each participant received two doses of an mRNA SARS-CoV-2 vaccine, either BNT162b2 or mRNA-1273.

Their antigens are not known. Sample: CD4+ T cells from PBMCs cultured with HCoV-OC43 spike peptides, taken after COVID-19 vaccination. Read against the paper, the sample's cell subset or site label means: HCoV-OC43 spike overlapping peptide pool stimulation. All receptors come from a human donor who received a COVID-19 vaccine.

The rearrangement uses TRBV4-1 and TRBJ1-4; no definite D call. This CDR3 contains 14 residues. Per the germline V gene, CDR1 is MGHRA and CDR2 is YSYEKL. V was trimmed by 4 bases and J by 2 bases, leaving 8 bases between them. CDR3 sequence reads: CASSLMGTNEKLFF. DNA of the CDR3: TGCGCCAGCAGCCTAATGGGGACTAATGAAAAACTGTTTTTT.

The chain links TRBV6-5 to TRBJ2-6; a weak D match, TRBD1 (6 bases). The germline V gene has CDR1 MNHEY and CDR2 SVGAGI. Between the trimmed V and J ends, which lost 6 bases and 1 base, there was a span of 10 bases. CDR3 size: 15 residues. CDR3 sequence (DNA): TGTGCCAGCAGACACAGGGATTCTGGGGCCAACGTCCTGACTTTC. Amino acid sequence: CASRHRDSGANVLTF.

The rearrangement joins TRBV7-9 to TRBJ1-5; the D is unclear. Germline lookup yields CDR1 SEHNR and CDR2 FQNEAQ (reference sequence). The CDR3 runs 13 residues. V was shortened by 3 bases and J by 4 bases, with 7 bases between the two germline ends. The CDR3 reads CASSLSSNQPQHF. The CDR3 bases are TGTGCCAGCAGCTTGAGTAGTAATCAGCCCCAGCATTTT.

The CDR3 sequence: CASSRDRGEYEQYV. CDR3 nucleotides: TGTGCCAGCAGCCGGGACAGGGGAGAATACGAGCAGTACGTC. The chain joins TRBV11-2 to TRBJ2-7; TRBD1 aligns across 10 bases. The germline V gene has CDR1 SGHAT and CDR2 FQNNGV. The CDR3 runs 14 residues. V lost 5 bases to trimming and J lost 4 bases; unmatched junction nucleotides: 5.

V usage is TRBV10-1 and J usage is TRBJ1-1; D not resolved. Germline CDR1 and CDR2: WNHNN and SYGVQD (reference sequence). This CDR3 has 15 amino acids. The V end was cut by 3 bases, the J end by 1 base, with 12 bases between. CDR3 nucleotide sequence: TGCGCCAGCAGTGATTATGGCCTGGGGAACACTGAAGCTTTCTTT. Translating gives CASSDYGLGNTEAFF.

CDR3: CASSVGSANGEKLFF. As DNA, the CDR3 is TGTGCCAGCAGCGTAGGGTCGGCCAATGGGGAAAAACTGTTTTTT. This rearrangement joins TRBV9 to TRBJ1-4; no firm D call. Germline V gene lookup returns CDR1 SGDLS and CDR2 YYNGEE. V was pared by 0 bases and J by 8 bases, with 14 bases between. The CDR3 is 15 residues long.

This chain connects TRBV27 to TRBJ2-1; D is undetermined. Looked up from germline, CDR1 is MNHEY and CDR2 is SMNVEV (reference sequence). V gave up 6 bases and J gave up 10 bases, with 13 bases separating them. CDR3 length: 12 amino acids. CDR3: CASSHPDGEQFF. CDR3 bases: TGTGCCAGCAGCCACCCGGACGGCGAGCAGTTCTTC.

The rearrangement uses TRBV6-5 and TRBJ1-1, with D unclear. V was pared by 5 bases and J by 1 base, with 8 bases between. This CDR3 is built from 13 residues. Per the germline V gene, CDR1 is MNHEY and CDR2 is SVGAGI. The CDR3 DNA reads TGTGCCAGCAGTCTGACCTGGAACACTGAAGCTTTCTTT. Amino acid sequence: CASSLTWNTEAFF.

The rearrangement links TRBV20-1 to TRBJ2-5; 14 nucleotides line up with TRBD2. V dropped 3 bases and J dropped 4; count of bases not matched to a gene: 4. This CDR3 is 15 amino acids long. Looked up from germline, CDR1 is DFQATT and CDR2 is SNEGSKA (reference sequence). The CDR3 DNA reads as TGCAGTGCTAGTGGTGGGACTAGCGGGGGAGAGACCCAGTACTTC. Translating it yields CSASGGTSGGETQYF.

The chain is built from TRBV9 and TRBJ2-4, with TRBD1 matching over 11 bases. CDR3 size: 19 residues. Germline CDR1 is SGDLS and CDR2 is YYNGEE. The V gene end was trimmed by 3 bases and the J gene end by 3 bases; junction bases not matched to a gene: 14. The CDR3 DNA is TGTGCCAGCAGCGCCAAAGACCGGGACAGGGGGTCTGTCAAAAACATTCAGTACTTC. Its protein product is CASSAKDRDRGSVKNIQYF.

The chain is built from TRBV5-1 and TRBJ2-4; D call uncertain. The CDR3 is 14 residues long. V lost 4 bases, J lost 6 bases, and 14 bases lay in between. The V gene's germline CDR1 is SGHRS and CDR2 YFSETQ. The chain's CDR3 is CASSPGSNVNIQYF. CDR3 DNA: TGCGCCAGCAGCCCCGGATCGAACGTAAACATTCAGTACTTC. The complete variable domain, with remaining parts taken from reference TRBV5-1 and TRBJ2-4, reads KAGVTQTPRYLIKTRGQQVTLSCSPISGHRSVSWYQQTPGQGLQFLFEYFSETQRNKGNFPGRFSGRQFSNSRSEMNVSTLELGDSALYLCASSPGSNVNIQYFGAGTRLSVL.

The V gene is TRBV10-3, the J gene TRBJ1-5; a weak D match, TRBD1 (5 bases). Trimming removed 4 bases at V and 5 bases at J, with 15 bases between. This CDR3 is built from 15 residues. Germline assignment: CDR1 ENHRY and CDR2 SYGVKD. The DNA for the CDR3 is TGTGCCATCAGTGCAACTCCAGGGAATGATCAGCCCCAGCATTTT. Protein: CAISATPGNDQPQHF.

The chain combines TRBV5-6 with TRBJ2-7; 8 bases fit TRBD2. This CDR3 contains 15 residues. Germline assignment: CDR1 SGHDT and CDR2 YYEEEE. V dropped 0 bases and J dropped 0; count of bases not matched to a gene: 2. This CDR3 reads CASSLAGGASYEQYV. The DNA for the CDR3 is TGTGCCAGCAGCTTGGCCGGGGGGGCCTCCTACGAGCAGTACGTC.